These T cell receptor beta chains were read from a single sample in a study of T cells in Graves' hyperthyroidism and ophthalmopathy. TCRdb fed the multiplex PCR reads into MiXCR, producing one record per CDR3 protein. The sample holds about 600,000 distinct CDR3 sequences, approximately 15% seen once. The sequenced sample consisted of blood. Every receptor here comes from a young woman with Graves' ophthalmopathy. CDR3s include the opening cysteine and the closing phenylalanine or tryptophan. A D gene is named only where the DNA matches it firmly. The size field is filled for only some rows; it gives once, few, many or a size class.

cdr3_nt cdr3_aa v_call clone_size d_call j_call
TGTGCCAGCAGCCAAGATAGCGGCACCGGGAGAGAACTGTTTTTT CASSQDSGTGRELFF TRBV14 few . TRBJ1-4
TGCAGCGTTGAAAGGGGGTTAAGGAATGGCTACACCTTC CSVERGLRNGYTF TRBV29-1 . . TRBJ1-2
TGTGCCAGCAGTTACTCGGTCCATCAGCAGTTCTTC CASSYSVHQQFF TRBV6-2/TRBV6-3 many . TRBJ2-1
TGTGCCAGCAGTCCCGGACTAGGGAATGAGCAGTTCTTC CASSPGLGNEQFF TRBV6-2/TRBV6-3 few TRBD2 TRBJ2-1
TGTGCCAGCAGCCCCAGGGGGGGCGATATGTCATCCAATGAGCAGTTCTTC CASSPRGGDMSSNEQFF TRBV7-8 many . TRBJ2-1
TGTGCCAGCAGTCACGGTGGCGAGCAGTACTTC CASSHGGEQYF TRBV7-8 many . TRBJ2-7
TGTGCCAGCAGTTTTGCAGGGGATCCTTATAGCAATCAGCCCCAGCATTTT CASSFAGDPYSNQPQHF TRBV27 few . TRBJ1-5
TGTGCCAGCAGCTTAAGTGGACTAGCGGGGACCACCTACGAGCAGTACTTC CASSLSGLAGTTYEQYF TRBV7-3 many TRBD2 TRBJ2-7
TGTGCCAGCAACCCTACGGGGAGTTTTAACACCGGGGAGCTGTTTTTT CASNPTGSFNTGELFF TRBV6-1 few . TRBJ2-2
TGCGCCAGCAGCTTGGGGCTAGCGGCGGGGAAAACCTACGAGCAGTACTTC CASSLGLAAGKTYEQYF TRBV5-1 many TRBD2 TRBJ2-7
TGTGCCAGCAGCTTACGGCTGGCAGGGGGCGACGAGCAGTACTTC CASSLRLAGGDEQYF TRBV7-2 many TRBD1 TRBJ2-7
TGTGCCAGCAGTTACTCGAAGGGAGGGCCAAATAATGAGCAGTTCTTC CASSYSKGGPNNEQFF TRBV6-2/TRBV6-3 many TRBD2 TRBJ2-1
TGTGCCAGCTCCCTGGGGGGGGCAGGCCTTCAAGAGACCCAGTACTTC CASSLGGAGLQETQYF TRBV12-3/TRBV12-4 many . TRBJ2-5
TGTGCCAGTAGGGACGGGAGGGCCTCGGGGGAGCTGTTTTTT CASRDGRASGELFF TRBV19 . TRBD2 TRBJ2-2
TGTGCCAGCGGTACTAGCTCCTACAATGAGCAGTTCTTC CASGTSSYNEQFF TRBV6-1 many . TRBJ2-1
TGTGCCAGCAGCTCCCGAAACTTTCTAGCGCACACCTACAATGAGCAGTTCTTC CASSSRNFLAHTYNEQFF TRBV11-3 few . TRBJ2-1
TGTGCCAGCAGCCCAACGGCCGGGCAGTTGTACTCTGGAAACACCATATATTTT CASSPTAGQLYSGNTIYF TRBV7-6 . . TRBJ1-3
TGCGCCAGCCGACCCCCCCTAGGGATGGCGAACACTGAAGCTTTCTTT CASRPPLGMANTEAFF TRBV7-9 . . TRBJ1-1
TGTGCCAGCAGTTACCTCGGCAATGAGCAGTTCTTC CASSYLGNEQFF TRBV6-2/TRBV6-3 many . TRBJ2-1
TGTGCCAGCGGAGAAGACAAATCTGGGGCCAACGTCCTGACTTTC CASGEDKSGANVLTF TRBV6-1 . . TRBJ2-6
TGTGCCAGCAGTTACTTGCCACTAGCGGTGAGCTCCTACAATGAGCAGTTCTTC CASSYLPLAVSSYNEQFF TRBV6-2/TRBV6-3 . TRBD2 TRBJ2-1
TGTGCCAGCAGCAACAGCAATCAGCCCCAGCATTTT CASSNSNQPQHF TRBV2 many . TRBJ1-5
TGTGCTAGTGGTTTGCCGGACAGGGTCCATGAGCAGTTCTTC CASGLPDRVHEQFF TRBV12-5 many TRBD1 TRBJ2-1
TGTGCCAGTAGCTCTGGGGGACAGCAGAACACTGAAGCTTTCTTT CASSSGGQQNTEAFF TRBV19 . TRBD1 TRBJ1-1
TGTGCCAGCAACCCACCAGGGGGCGCGCCCGGGGAGCTGTTTTTT CASNPPGGAPGELFF TRBV9 few TRBD1 TRBJ2-2
TGTGCCAGCTCCGCGGGGGCCTATGAAAAACTGTTTTTT CASSAGAYEKLFF TRBV12-3/TRBV12-4 many . TRBJ1-4
TGTGCCAGCAGTCCCGGGACAGGGAGAGCCAAAAACATTCAGTACTTC CASSPGTGRAKNIQYF TRBV28 many TRBD1 TRBJ2-4
TGTGCCAGCAGCTTATACCAGGCTAGCGGGGGGTTAACAGAGACCCAGTACTTC CASSLYQASGGLTETQYF TRBV7-2 . TRBD2 TRBJ2-5
TGTGCCAGCAGTTACAATTTCCACACCTACGAGCAGTACTTC CASSYNFHTYEQYF TRBV6-5 few . TRBJ2-7
TGCAGTGCTAGAGGCGAGTCTATGGGACACCGTTGGTACCAAGAGACCCAGTACTTC CSARGESMGHRWYQETQYF TRBV20-1 many . TRBJ2-5
TGTGCCAGCAGCCGAGACAGGAGATATTCACCCCTCCACTTT CASSRDRRYSPLHF TRBV12-3/TRBV12-4 many . TRBJ1-6
TGTGCCAGCAGCCCCATCCCCGGGGCGGAAGCTTTCTTT CASSPIPGAEAFF TRBV7-3 many . TRBJ1-1
TGTGCCAGCAGTGAAGCGTTGCGGGCGGTTAATCAGCCCCAGCATTTT CASSEALRAVNQPQHF TRBV6-1 many . TRBJ1-5
TGTGCCAGCAGCTTAGGGGCTAGCGGTAGCACAGATACGCAGTATTTT CASSLGASGSTDTQYF TRBV11-2 many TRBD2 TRBJ2-3
TGTGCCAGCAGCCGGGACTTCGACTTAGTTAGCGGGGAGCTGTTTTTT CASSRDFDLVSGELFF TRBV7-9 many . TRBJ2-2
TGTGCCAGCAGCGTAGCTTGGCTTGGCACAGATACGCAGTATTTT CASSVAWLGTDTQYF TRBV9 many . TRBJ2-3
TGTGCCAGCCGTCAGGAAAACACTGAAGCTTTCTTT CASRQENTEAFF TRBV11-2 . . TRBJ1-1
TGTGCCAGCAGCTTCGGACTCAGCACAGATACGCAGTATTTT CASSFGLSTDTQYF TRBV7-2 many . TRBJ2-3
TGTGCCAGCAGCTTAGGCTGCTCCGAGCCGGTTTACTGTCCGAGTGCTAGTTTCGGGGAGCTGTTTTTT CASSLGCSEPVYCPSASFGELFF TRBV7-8 many . TRBJ2-2
TGTGCCAGCAGCCCCGGACTAGCGGCCAATGAGCAGTTCTTC CASSPGLAANEQFF TRBV9 . TRBD2 TRBJ2-1
TGTGCCAGCAGTCCGGGGCAGGGTGGAGTGGATACGCAGTATTTT CASSPGQGGVDTQYF TRBV28 few . TRBJ2-3
TGTGCCAGCTCACTCACAGGGGACGAAGGGGAGACCCAGTACTTC CASSLTGDEGETQYF TRBV18 many TRBD1 TRBJ2-5
TGTGCCAGTTTCACCACTAGCGGGGGCTACAATGAGCAGTTCTTC CASFTTSGGYNEQFF TRBV27 . TRBD2 TRBJ2-1
TGTGCCAGCAGCCAAGTAATGGACAGGAGCACAGATACGCAGTATTTT CASSQVMDRSTDTQYF TRBV3-1 few TRBD1 TRBJ2-3